The TCR beta chain under discussion was sequenced for a study of OX40 agonist ivuxolimab in advanced cancers. Study-level background: Partial responses, seen in three patients, involved one hepatocellular carcinoma and two cutaneous melanomas. Study-wide results and caveats: The investigators did not determine what antigen specificity the expanded peripheral T cells had. CD4+ and CD8+ blood T cells expanded clonally by week 6 at 0.1 to 3.0 mg/kg.

Baseline, cycle 4 day 1, and cycle 7 day 1 were the blood sampling points. As regards this clone: Antigen specificity is unknown.

Repertoires were generated with immunoSEQ multiplex PCR, while TCRdb's copy carries only in-frame clones and drops some. The sample includes tens of thousands of clones, about 92% of them seen just once. Sequenced material: CD4+ or CD8+ T cells sorted from blood, taken in a trial of the OX40 agonist ivuxolimab. The TCR originated in an adult with an advanced solid tumor such as melanoma, head and neck, liver or kidney cancer.

CDR3 in amino acids: CASSQAALQDRYGYTF. For the CDR3, the DNA is TGCGCCAGCAGCCAAGCGGCTTTACAGGATCGCTATGGCTACACCTTC. The chain carries TRBV4-3 and TRBJ1-2, with D tentatively TRBD1 (5 bases). This CDR3 is built from 16 residues. CDR1 and CDR2 from the germline V gene are LGHNA and YSLEER. V was cut by 1 base and J by 4 bases, with 16 bases left in between.